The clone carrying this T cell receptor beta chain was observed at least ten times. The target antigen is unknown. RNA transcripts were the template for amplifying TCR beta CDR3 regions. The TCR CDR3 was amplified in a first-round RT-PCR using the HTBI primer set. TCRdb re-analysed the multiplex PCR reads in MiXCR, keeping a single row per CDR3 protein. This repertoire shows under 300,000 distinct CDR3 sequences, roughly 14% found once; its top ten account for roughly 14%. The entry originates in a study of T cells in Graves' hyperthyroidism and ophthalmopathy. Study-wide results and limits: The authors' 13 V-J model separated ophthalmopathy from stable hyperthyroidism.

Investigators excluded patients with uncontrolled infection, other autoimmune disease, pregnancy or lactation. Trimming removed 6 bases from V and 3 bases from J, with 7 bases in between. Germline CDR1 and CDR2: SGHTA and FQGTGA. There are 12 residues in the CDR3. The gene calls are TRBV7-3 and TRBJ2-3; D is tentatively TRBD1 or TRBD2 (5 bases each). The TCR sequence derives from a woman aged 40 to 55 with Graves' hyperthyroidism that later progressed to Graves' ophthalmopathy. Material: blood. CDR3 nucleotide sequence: TGTGCCAGCAGGGGACCAACAGATACGCAGTATTTT. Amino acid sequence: CASRGPTDTQYF.